These 22 T cell receptor beta chains were all obtained from the same sample, sequenced in a study of siplizumab effects on memory and regulatory T cells. Clones were sequenced by immunoSEQ multiplex PCR, and TCRdb holds only the in-frame ones, with some missing. The sample consists of 85,000 to 120,000 clones, around nine tenths of them appearing once. Specimen: CD4+ T cells sorted from blood. All receptors derive from a human donor in good health.

V is TRBV10-1 and J is TRBJ2-1, with 9 nucleotides matching TRBD1. The CDR3 spans 12 residues. The trim removed 4 bases at V and 12 bases at J, leaving 4 bases unmatched. Germline CDR1 is WNHNN and CDR2 is SYGVQD (reference sequence). The CDR3 nucleotides read TGCGCCAGCAGTGGCGAGACAGGGGGGCAGTTCTTC. It translates to CASSGETGGQFF.

This rearrangement joins TRBV6-5 to TRBJ2-1; 8 positions agree with TRBD1. The CDR3 runs to 13 residues. Germline V gene data show CDR1 as MNHEY and CDR2 as SVGAGI. V was clipped by 6 bases and J by 7 bases; unmatched bases: 5. For the CDR3, the DNA is TGTGCCAGCAGGCTAACAGGGGGGAATGAGCAGTTCTTC. This encodes CASRLTGGNEQFF.

The rearrangement links TRBV7-8 to TRBJ2-5; D unclear. This CDR3 region has 14 residues. V was pared by 8 bases and J by 4 bases, with 17 bases between. The germline gives CDR1 SGHVS, CDR2 FQNEAQ. The CDR3 here is CASGRTEGRETQYF. The CDR3, as DNA: TGTGCCAGCGGGCGAACAGAAGGACGAGAGACCCAGTACTTC.

In the case of this clone: Without the conserved terminal phenylalanine or tryptophan, this CDR3 likely stems from a read error. The rearrangement links TRBV4-1 to TRBJ2-7; D not resolved. V shed 0 bases and J shed 2 bases, with 8 bases lying between them. The CDR3 is 14 amino acids. The V gene's germline CDR1 is MGHRA and CDR2 YSYEKL. CDR3 coding DNA: TGCGCCAGCAGCCAAGATCGGCCTCCCTACGAGCAGTACCTC. Its protein product is CASSQDRPPYEQYL.

The rearrangement joins TRBV21-1 to TRBJ2-7; the DNA was not compared with TRBD1, the D call given in the table. TRBV21-1 is shown as a pseudogene. The CDR3 sequence is 19 residues long. Here the CDR3 reads CASSVPREDRGLDGYEQYF. The CDR3 DNA reads as TGTGCCAGCAGCGTTCCAAGGGAGGACAGGGGGCTTGATGGCTACGAGCAGTACTTC.

The rearrangement uses TRBV19 and TRBJ1-1, with D hard to call. The CDR3 is 13 amino acids. Germline CDR1 is LNHDA and CDR2 is SQIVND (reference sequence). The germline V and J ends were trimmed by 1 base and 1 base, with 4 bases remaining between them. For the CDR3, the DNA is TGTGCCAGTAGTATAGGGCCGAACACTGAAGCTTTCTTT. Translated, it gives CASSIGPNTEAFF.

The chain links TRBV28 to TRBJ1-4, with TRBD1 matching over 7 bases. V shed 6 bases and J 3 bases; nucleotides not matched to a gene: 4. CDR3 length: 14 amino acids. Germline V lookup: CDR1 MDHEN, CDR2 SYDVKM. CDR3 sequence: CASRQGLSNEKLFF. CDR3 bases: TGTGCCAGCAGACAGGGGCTTTCTAATGAAAAACTGTTTTTT. The variable domain in full, with the rest retrieved from reference TRBV28 and TRBJ1-4, is DVKVTQSSRYLVKRTGEKVFLECVQDMDHENMFWYRQDPGLGLRLIYFSYDVKMKEKGDIPEGYSVSREKKERFSLILESASTNQTSMYLCASRQGLSNEKLFFGSGTQLSVL.

This clone is a singleton in its sample. The chain employs TRBV6-5 and TRBJ1-1; TRBD1 matches 7 bases. V lost 2 bases and J lost 5; bases outside the gene matches: 5. The CDR3 has 14 amino acids. CDR1 and CDR2 from the germline V gene are MNHEY and SVGAGI. CDR3: CASSYRQGVTEAFF. DNA for the CDR3: TGTGCCAGCAGTTACAGGCAGGGGGTAACTGAAGCTTTCTTT.

J is TRBJ2-3 and V is TRBV7-2; the D is unclear. The germline gives CDR1 SGHTA, CDR2 FQGNSA. CDR3 length: 14 amino acids. Trimming removed 1 base from V and 1 base from J, with 6 bases in between. CDR3 nucleotides: TGTGCCAGCAGCTTAGAGATCCGCACAGATACGCAGTATTTT. This translates into CASSLEIRTDTQYF.

The chain carries TRBV13 and TRBJ2-7, with 10 bases fitting TRBD2. The V segment lost 5 bases and the J segment 5 bases; nucleotides outside the gene matches: 12. The germline CDR1 and CDR2 sequences are PRHDT and FYEKMQ (reference sequence). The CDR3 totals 16 residues. The CDR3 coding sequence is TGTGCCAGCAGCCCCCGTAGCGGGAGGATTTTTAACGAGCAGTACTTC. Encoded protein: CASSPRSGRIFNEQYF.

V is TRBV5-4 and J is TRBJ2-2, with D perhaps matching TRBD1 (6 bases). The length of the CDR3 is 13 residues. Trimming left V 9 bases short and J 5 bases short, with 14 bases between. Germline CDR1 reads SGHNT; CDR2 reads YYREEE (reference sequence). Written as DNA, the CDR3 is TGTGCCATCAACAGGGCCTTTACCGGGGAGCTGTTTTTT. It codes for CAINRAFTGELFF.

The gene calls are TRBV27 and TRBJ2-1; 7 bases align to TRBD2. CDR3 length: 18 amino acids. J was trimmed by 3 bases and V by 4 bases; bases with no gene match: 15. Per the germline V gene, CDR1 is MNHEY and CDR2 is SMNVEV (reference sequence). CDR3 loop: CASSSNGIGTSVYNEQFF. CDR3 nucleotides: TGTGCCAGCAGTTCAAACGGGATTGGAACTAGCGTCTACAATGAGCAGTTCTTC.

This clone was counted a single time. The V gene is TRBV25-1, the J gene TRBJ1-5, with D possibly being TRBD1 (5 bases). V was clipped by 1 base and J by 3 bases, with 7 bases between them. The CDR3 extends over 14 amino acids. The germline CDR1 and CDR2 sequences are MGHDK and SYGVNS. The CDR3 loop reads CASSEWGNNQPQHF. CDR3 DNA: TGTGCCAGCAGTGAATGGGGCAACAATCAGCCCCAGCATTTT.

This rearrangement joins TRBV12-2 to TRBJ1-1; the table gives TRBD1 as D, unverified against the DNA. TRBV12-2 is a listed pseudogene. The CDR3 extends over 14 amino acids. The CDR3 loop is CASRHPPVNTEAFF. Written as DNA, the CDR3 is TGTGCAAGTCGCCATCCCCCAGTGAACACTGAAGCTTTCTTT.

Comment on this clone: Distinct nucleotide sequences in the sample also encode this CDR3. This CDR3 reads CASSYHRGSYEQYF. DNA for the CDR3: TGTGCCAGCAGTTACCACAGGGGCTCTTACGAGCAGTACTTC. V and J are TRBV6-5 and TRBJ2-7; 7 nucleotides agree with TRBD1. Germline loops: CDR1 MNHEY, CDR2 SVGAGI. The CDR3 has 14 amino acids. V was pared by 2 bases and J by 4 bases, with 5 bases of the junction left unmatched.

The V and J genes are TRBV29-1 and TRBJ2-1; D is possibly TRBD1 or TRBD2 (5 bases each). With 2 bases removed from V and 8 bases from J, the gap between germline ends came to 16 bases. The CDR3 consists of 14 residues. The germline CDR1 and CDR2 sequences are SQVTM and ANQGSEA. The CDR3 region has the DNA TGCAGCGTTGAACCGGGACCCCCGGATTATGAGCAGTTCTTC. As protein: CSVEPGPPDYEQFF.

The V gene is TRBV5-1, the J gene TRBJ2-1; 7 nucleotides align to TRBD2. The CDR3 consists of 14 residues. Trimming cost V 1 base and J 9 bases; bases outside gene matches: 7. CDR1 SGHRS and CDR2 YFSETQ come from the germline V gene. Written as DNA, the CDR3 is TGCGCCAGCAGCTTGCTAGCGGCCTCGGGTGAGCAGTTCTTC. It is translated as CASSLLAASGEQFF.

The chain links TRBV6-6 to TRBJ2-1; 11 bases agree with TRBD1. Losses at the gene ends were 6 bases for V and 8 bases for J; bases not matched to a gene: 6. From germline, CDR1 is MNHNY and CDR2 SVGAGI (reference sequence). The CDR3 consists of 14 residues. Here the CDR3 reads CASRDRGRMDEQFF. CDR3 DNA: TGTGCCAGCAGGGACAGGGGGCGAATGGATGAGCAGTTCTTC.

CDR3: CASSFPASSGNTIYF. CDR3 sequence (DNA): TGTGCCAGCAGTTTCCCTGCCAGCTCTGGAAACACCATATATTTT. This rearrangement joins TRBV28 to TRBJ1-3; D remains unclear. The CDR3 is made up of 15 amino acids. The germline CDR1 and CDR2 sequences are MDHEN and SYDVKM. Trimming cost V 3 bases and J 0 bases, with 9 bases left between them.

V gene TRBV19 combines with J gene TRBJ2-2; D not certain. Trimming shortened V by 1 base and J by 5 bases, and 8 bases separated the two germline ends. This CDR3 is 14 amino acids long. Germline-derived CDR1 and CDR2 are LNHDA and SQIVND (reference sequence). CDR3 bases: TGTGCCAGTAGTATAGGTCGGAGAACCGGGGAGCTGTTTTTT. The encoded protein is CASSIGRRTGELFF.

This clone was picked up one time. The chain is built from TRBV19 and TRBJ2-3, with D unclear. This CDR3 has 17 amino acids. The germline V and J ends were trimmed by 5 bases and 6 bases, with 24 bases remaining between them. Germline values: CDR1 LNHDA, CDR2 SQIVND (reference sequence). The CDR3 DNA reads TGTGCCAGTAGTGTCGGACCGGGCTACATTCAGGCTGATACGCAGTATTTT. Translated: CASSVGPGYIQADTQYF.

This chain connects TRBV27 to TRBJ2-7, with 11 nucleotides matching TRBD2. V lost 7 bases and J lost 7; bases outside the gene matches: 9. The CDR3 spans 14 residues. Germline V gene sequence: CDR1 MNHEY, CDR2 SMNVEV (reference sequence). As DNA, the CDR3 is TGTGCCAGCACCTCACTAGCGGGAGCTCGTGAGCAGTACTTC. This codes for CASTSLAGAREQYF.